This T cell receptor beta chain was obtained from a study of blood T cell repertoires in COVID-19 (dated by TCRdb to the early 2020s). For the study in its entirety: Samples covering the acute and convalescent phases of COVID-19 were provided by collaborators in the United States, Italy and Spain. The material from the prospective study consisted of cDNA or gDNA derived from T cells, B-cell-depleted T cells, or PBMCs. The dataset comprised deeply sampled blood TCRbeta repertoires from subjects exposed to, actively infected with, or recovered from COVID-19. The repertoires were made available in a free public database intended to serve as a resource for research on the immune response to SARS-CoV-2. Samples were obtained from the ongoing ImmuneRACE study (first 160 participants) and from 1,000 to 1,500 subjects provided by 6 global collaborators. A de-identified subject ID, COVID-19 status, age in years and sex were almost always included in the sample metadata. Where available, HLA class I and class II types were taken from metadata supplied by the sample provider and were not determined by assay-based typing.

General study outcomes and caveats: How much clinical and demographic metadata was included differed by source and by participant, and the metadata was provided uncurated.

TCRbeta CDR3 regions were amplified from genomic DNA by means of the immunoSEQ Assay, a bias-controlled multiplex PCR. In the source study's methods: Within the assay, amplification of reference gene primers was used to estimate how many nucleated cells each sample contained. To quantify the absolute abundance of each unique TCRbeta CDR3 rearrangement, sequence reads were collapsed and filtered. For each sample, productive Simpson clonality was calculated by taking the square root of Simpson's diversity index across productive rearrangements. TCRdb provides this immuneACCESS table in a form limited to in-frame rearrangements. Some clones are lacking; in checked studies, under half of them reflect an unresolved V gene, and why the rest are absent is not known. That table is the source of V, J and clone size, and D and trimming were worked out from the DNA. The sample has tens of thousands of clones on record, around nine tenths of them singletons. 4.5% to 5.5% of the sample belongs to the ten largest clones.

Each collaborating institution followed its own protocols to collect whole blood in K2EDTA tubes. For TCRbeta analysis, collaborator samples were shipped as frozen whole blood, as isolated PBMCs, or as DNA extracted from either sample type. This clone has only one observation. The target of this receptor is not known. Base quality data are lacking; no much larger clone is found one base away. Germline trimming: 3 bases from V, 2 bases from J; junction bases outside gene matches: 8. CDR1 KGHSH and CDR2 LQKENI are derived from the germline V gene. From its cysteine to its phenylalanine, the CDR3 spans 16 amino acids. Here the CDR3 DNA is all that survives: 48 bases in frame from base 1.

The receptor was derived from a human donor in a cohort sampled during active COVID-19. The sequence joins TRBV18 to TRBJ2-3; 7 bases in between match TRBD2. The sample comprised peripheral blood. The nucleotides read TGTGCCAGCTCACCTCGGGCTAGCGGCAACACAGATACGCAGTATTTT. This encodes CASSPRASGNTDTQYF.